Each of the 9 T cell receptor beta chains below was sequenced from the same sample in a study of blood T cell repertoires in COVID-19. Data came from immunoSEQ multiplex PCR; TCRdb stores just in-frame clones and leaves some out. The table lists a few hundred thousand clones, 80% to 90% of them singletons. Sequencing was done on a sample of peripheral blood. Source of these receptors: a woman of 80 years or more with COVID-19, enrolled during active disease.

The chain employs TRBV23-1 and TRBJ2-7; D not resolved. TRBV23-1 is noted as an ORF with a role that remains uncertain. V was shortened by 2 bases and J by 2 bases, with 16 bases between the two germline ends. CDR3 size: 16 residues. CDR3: CASSQSDAMFPYEQYV. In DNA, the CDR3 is TGCGCCAGCAGTCAAAGCGACGCTATGTTTCCCTACGAGCAGTACGTC.

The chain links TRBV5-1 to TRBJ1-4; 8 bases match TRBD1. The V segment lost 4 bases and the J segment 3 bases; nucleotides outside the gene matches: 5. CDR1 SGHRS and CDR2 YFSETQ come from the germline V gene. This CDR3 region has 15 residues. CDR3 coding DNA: TGCGCCAGCAGCCCAGGGGGCAAGGCTAATGAAAAACTGTTTTTT. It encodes CASSPGGKANEKLFF.

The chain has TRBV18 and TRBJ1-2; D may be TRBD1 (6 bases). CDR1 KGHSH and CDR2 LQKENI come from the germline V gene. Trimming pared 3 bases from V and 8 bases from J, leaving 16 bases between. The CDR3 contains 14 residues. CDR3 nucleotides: TGTGCCAGCTCACCCGTTCCACAGGGTGGGGGCTACACCTTC. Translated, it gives CASSPVPQGGGYTF.

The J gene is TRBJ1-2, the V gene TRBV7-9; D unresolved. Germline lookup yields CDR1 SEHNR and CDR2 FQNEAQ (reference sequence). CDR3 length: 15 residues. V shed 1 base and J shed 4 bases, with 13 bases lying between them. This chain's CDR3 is CASSLDAFRLYGYTF. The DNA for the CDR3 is TGTGCCAGCAGCTTAGATGCATTTCGACTCTATGGCTACACCTTC.

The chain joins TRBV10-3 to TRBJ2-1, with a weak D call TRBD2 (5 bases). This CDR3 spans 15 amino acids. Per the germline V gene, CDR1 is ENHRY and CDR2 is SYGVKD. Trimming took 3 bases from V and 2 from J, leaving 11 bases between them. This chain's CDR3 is CAISDIASAYNEQFF. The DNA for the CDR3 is TGTGCCATCAGTGATATAGCGAGTGCCTACAATGAGCAGTTCTTC.

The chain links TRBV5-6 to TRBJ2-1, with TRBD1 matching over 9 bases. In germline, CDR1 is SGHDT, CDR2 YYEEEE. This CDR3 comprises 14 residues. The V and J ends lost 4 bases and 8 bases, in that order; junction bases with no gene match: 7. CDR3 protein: CASSPGTGLYEQFF. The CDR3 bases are TGTGCCAGCAGCCCAGGGACAGGGTTGTATGAGCAGTTCTTC.

Here the CDR3 reads CASSNRGAYEQYV. The CDR3 DNA follows: TGTGCCAGCAGCAACAGGGGTGCCTACGAGCAGTACGTC. The rearrangement links TRBV5-6 to TRBJ2-7; 7 positions match TRBD1. V lost 4 bases to trimming and J lost 2 bases; unmatched junction nucleotides: 3. The V gene's germline CDR1 is SGHDT and CDR2 YYEEEE. CDR3 length: 13 amino acids.

This CDR3 reads CASSQDRRENTEAFF. The CDR3 coding sequence is TGCGCCAGCAGCCAAGATCGGCGGGAGAACACTGAAGCTTTCTTT. This chain links TRBV4-1 with TRBJ1-1; D uncertain. Trimming took off 0 bases at V and 1 base at J, with 9 bases between the two ends. The CDR3 runs 15 residues. Germline-derived CDR1 and CDR2 are MGHRA and YSYEKL.

The CDR3 nucleotides read TGTGCCAGCAGTTTAGACAGGGGGGAGCTGTTTTTT. Amino acid sequence: CASSLDRGELFF. The V and J genes are TRBV27 and TRBJ2-2, with D possibly matching TRBD1 (6 bases). This CDR3 is 12 amino acids long. Looked up from germline, CDR1 is MNHEY and CDR2 is SMNVEV (reference sequence). Trimming removed 2 bases at V and 8 bases at J, with 6 bases between.